This T cell receptor beta chain was found in a study of beta chain features in type 1 diabetes. Germline V CDR1 and CDR2: SGHTA, FQGNSA. This CDR3 contains 15 residues. V gave up 5 bases and J gave up 7 bases; unmatched junction bases: 9. On this clone itself: What it recognizes is unknown.

Reverse transcription of all isolated RNA meant that expressed TCRB transcripts were sequenced. TCRdb's table, derived via immunoSEQ multiplex PCR, lists solely in-frame clones and lacks some. The sample lists about 320,000 clones, about 15% occurring once. Regarding the study as a whole: Sequencing used cDNA, and cells with high TCR expression could therefore be over-represented. A possible short-template PCR bias applies equally to patients and controls. The naive, central memory and Treg TCRB repertoires of patients appeared to be more similar to one another than those of healthy donors.

Sequenced: central memory CD4+ T cells from blood. The chain links TRBV7-2 to TRBJ2-1, with 9 positions matching TRBD2. The clonotype was recovered from a man aged 25-45 years in good health. CDR3 sequence reads: CASSKREAIRNEQFF. CDR3 nucleotide sequence: TGTGCCAGCAGCAAGCGGGAGGCCATTCGGAATGAGCAGTTCTTC.